The 10 T cell receptor beta chains below were found in one sample sequenced in a study of immune evolution from preneoplasia to lung adenocarcinoma. Only in-frame clones appear in the TCRdb table, and some are missing; sequencing was by immunoSEQ multiplex PCR. Of 6,500 to 8,500 clones listed, more than 75% were seen once; the top ten hold about 8.7%. The sequencing input was FFPE minimally invasive lung adenocarcinoma tissue. Source of these receptors: a donor at least 70 years old with lung adenocarcinoma.

In regard to this clone: The junction differs from germline at one of its ends, possibly a read error. In DNA, the CDR3 is TGTGCCAGCAACGTAGGGGCTGGGGGCTACACCTTC. It is translated as CASNVGAGGYTF. The J gene is TRBJ1-2, the V gene TRBV9; TRBD1 is a possible D gene (5 bases). CDR3 length: 12 amino acids. Germline V CDR1 and CDR2: SGDLS, YYNGEE.

The chain links TRBV25-1 to TRBJ2-7; D gene ambiguous. Trimming took off 6 bases at V and 5 bases at J, with 14 bases between the two ends. There are 13 residues in the CDR3. The germline V gene encodes CDR1 MGHDK and CDR2 SYGVNS. The CDR3: CASRETERNEQYF. The CDR3 DNA reads TGTGCCAGCAGGGAAACGGAGAGGAACGAGCAGTACTTC.

The chain is built from TRBV5-5 and TRBJ2-3, with TRBD2 matching over 13 bases. Germline values: CDR1 SGHKS, CDR2 YYEKEE (reference sequence). CDR3 length: 17 residues. With V trimmed by 4 bases and J by 2 bases, 7 bases remained unmatched. CDR3 region: CASSPRLAGGHTDTQYF. CDR3 in DNA: TGTGCCAGCAGCCCGAGACTAGCGGGAGGACACACAGATACGCAGTATTTT.

With respect to this clone: The sample has other DNA sequences that encode this CDR3 too. The chain combines TRBV5-5 with TRBJ2-7; D might be TRBD1 (6 bases). The V and J ends lost 0 bases and 0 bases respectively, with 10 bases between them. The germline gives CDR1 SGHKS, CDR2 YYEKEE (reference sequence). The CDR3 covers 15 residues. CDR3 bases: TGTGCCAGCAGCTTGGCCCCGGACAGCTCCTACGAGCAGTACTTC. Its protein is CASSLAPDSSYEQYF. Together with reference TRBV5-5 and TRBJ2-7, the CDR3 gives the full variable domain: DAGVTQSPTHLIKTRGQQVTLRCSPISGHKSVSWYQQVLGQGPQFIFQYYEKEERGRGNFPDRFSARQFPNYSSELNVNALLLGDSALYLCASSLAPDSSYEQYFGPGTRLTVT.

This chain joins TRBV30 and TRBJ1-6; D is undetermined. The CDR3 runs to 16 residues. Deletions cut 0 bases from V and 7 bases from J, with 16 bases between. Germline loops: CDR1 GTSNPN, CDR2 SVGIG (reference sequence). In DNA form, the CDR3 reads TGTGCCTGGAGTGTATCTAGGGCCGCCATGAATTCACCCCTCCACTTT. This sequence encodes CAWSVSRAAMNSPLHF.

This clone is a singleton in its sample. The gene calls are TRBV2 and TRBJ2-5; 9 nucleotides agree with TRBD2. V was clipped by 2 bases and J by 4 bases; unmatched bases: 8. This CDR3 has 16 amino acids. CDR1 and CDR2 (germline): SNHLY, FYNNEI. CDR3 DNA sequence: TGTGCCAGCAGTGAAACGAGAGCGGGAGGACTAGAGACCCAGTACTTC. Translation gives CASSETRAGGLETQYF. Looking up the rest from reference TRBV2 and TRBJ2-5 gives the full variable domain: EPEVTQTPSHQVTQMGQEVILRCVPISNHLYFYWYRQILGQKVEFLVSFYNNEISEKSEIFDDQFSVERPDGSNFTLKIRSTKLEDSAMYFCASSETRAGGLETQYFGPGTRLLVL.

J is TRBJ2-5 and V is TRBV5-1; TRBD1 matches at 12 bases. The CDR3 is 17 amino acids. CDR1 SGHRS and CDR2 YFSETQ come from the germline V gene. After removal of 1 base from V and 4 bases from J, the junction contained 8 bases not matched to a gene. CDR3 DNA: TGCGCCAGCAGCTTGTCCGGGACAGGGGGCGGGGGAGAGACCCAGTACTTC. Its translation: CASSLSGTGGGGETQYF.

This chain links TRBV5-1 with TRBJ2-5; D is uncertain. Deletions cut 2 bases from V and 5 bases from J, with 4 bases between. Germline V gene sequence: CDR1 SGHRS, CDR2 YFSETQ. The CDR3 has 11 residues. The CDR3 reads CASSFSETQYF. Here the CDR3 DNA reads TGCGCCAGCAGCTTTAGCGAGACCCAGTACTTC.

The chain employs TRBV29-1 and TRBJ2-3; possibly TRBD1 for D (5 bases). Per germline, CDR1 SQVTM and CDR2 ANQGSEA. Trimming pared 4 bases from V and 6 bases from J, leaving 17 bases between. There are 14 residues in the CDR3. The CDR3 sequence: CSVGFKGLGDTQYF. In DNA form, the CDR3 reads TGCAGCGTTGGTTTTAAGGGGCTGGGTGATACGCAGTATTTT.

The V and J genes are TRBV29-1 and TRBJ1-1; D is undetermined. Trimming shortened V by 3 bases and J by 0 bases, and 8 bases separated the two germline ends. The CDR3 is made up of 13 amino acids. Germline loops: CDR1 SQVTM, CDR2 ANQGSEA. CDR3 DNA: TGCAGCGTTGAGAAGACCATGAACACTGAAGCTTTCTTT. The encoded protein is CSVEKTMNTEAFF.